This T cell receptor (beta chain) was sequenced during a study of blood T cell repertoires in COVID-19. Trimming took off 2 bases at V and 7 bases at J, with 12 bases between the two ends. Germline V gene data show CDR1 as LGHNA and CDR2 as YSLEER. The length of the CDR3 is 14 residues. Method: immunoSEQ multiplex PCR; TCRdb's copy keeps in-frame clones and lacks some. In the table there are 250,000 to 350,000 clones, roughly 90% of which are singletons. Sequencing was carried out using peripheral blood. The V gene is TRBV4-3, the J gene TRBJ2-1; D gene unclear. The source is a woman aged 30 to 39 with COVID-19, enrolled during active disease. In nucleotides, the CDR3 is TGCGCCAGCAGCCAATTCCGGAACAGTAATGAGCAGTTCTTC. The encoded protein is CASSQFRNSNEQFF.